This T cell receptor beta chain originates from a study of blood T cells in healthy people across ages. Together with a sample-barcoded 5' primer, a J-beta primer mix was included in a second PCR lasting roughly 6 to 12 cycles. TCRdb itself ran the 5' RACE reads through MiXCR, one entry per CDR3 protein. The sample gives approximately 940,000 distinct CDR3 sequences, about 48% of which show up once; roughly 12% is in the top ten. The CDR3 has 18 residues. J was trimmed by 4 bases and V by 5 bases; bases with no gene match: 17. Germline V CDR1 and CDR2: SGHRS, YFSETQ. This clonotype was counted a few times.

The chain recombines TRBV5-1 with TRBJ2-3, with TRBD1 matching 9 bases. The sequencing input was blood. The TCR comes from a man aged 30 to 39 in good health. The CDR3 DNA sequence: TGCGCCAGCAGACCGCCGGGACAGGGACCGCCCTCCGCAGATACGCAGTATTTT. Protein: CASRPPGQGPPSADTQYF. Using reference TRBV5-1 and TRBJ2-3 for the parts outside the CDR3, the full variable domain is KAGVTQTPRYLIKTRGQQVTLSCSPISGHRSVSWYQQTPGQGLQFLFEYFSETQRNKGNFPGRFSGRQFSNSRSEMNVSTLELGDSALYLCASRPPGQGPPSADTQYFGPGTRLTVL.